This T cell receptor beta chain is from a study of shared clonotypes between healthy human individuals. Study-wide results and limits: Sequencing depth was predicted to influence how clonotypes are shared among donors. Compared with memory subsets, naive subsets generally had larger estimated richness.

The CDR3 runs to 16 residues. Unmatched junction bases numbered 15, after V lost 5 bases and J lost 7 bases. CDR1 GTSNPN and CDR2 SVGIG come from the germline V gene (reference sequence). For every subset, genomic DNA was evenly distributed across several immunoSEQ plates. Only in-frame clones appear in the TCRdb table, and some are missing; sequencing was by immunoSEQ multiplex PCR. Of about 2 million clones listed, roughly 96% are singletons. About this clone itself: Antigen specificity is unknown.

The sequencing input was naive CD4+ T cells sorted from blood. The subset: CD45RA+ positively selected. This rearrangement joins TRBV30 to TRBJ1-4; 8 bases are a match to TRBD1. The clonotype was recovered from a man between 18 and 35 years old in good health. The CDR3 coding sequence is TGTGCCTGGGCAAGGACAGGGTTTAGTTTCAGTGAAAAACTGTTTTTT. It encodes CAWARTGFSFSEKLFF.